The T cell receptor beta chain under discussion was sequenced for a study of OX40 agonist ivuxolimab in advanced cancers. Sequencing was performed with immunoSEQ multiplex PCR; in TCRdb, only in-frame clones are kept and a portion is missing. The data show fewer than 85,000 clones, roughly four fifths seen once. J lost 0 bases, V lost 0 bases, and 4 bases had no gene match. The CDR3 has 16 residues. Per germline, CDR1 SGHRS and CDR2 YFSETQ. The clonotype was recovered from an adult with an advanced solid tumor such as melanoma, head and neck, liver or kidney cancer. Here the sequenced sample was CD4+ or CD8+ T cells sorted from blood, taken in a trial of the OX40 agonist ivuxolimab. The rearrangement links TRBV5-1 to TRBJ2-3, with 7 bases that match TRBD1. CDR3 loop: CASSLATGQSTDTQYF. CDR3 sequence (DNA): TGCGCCAGCAGCTTGGCTACGGGACAGAGCACAGATACGCAGTATTTT. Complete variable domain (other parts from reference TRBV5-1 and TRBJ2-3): KAGVTQTPRYLIKTRGQQVTLSCSPISGHRSVSWYQQTPGQGLQFLFEYFSETQRNKGNFPGRFSGRQFSNSRSEMNVSTLELGDSALYLCASSLATGQSTDTQYFGPGTRLTVL.